This T cell receptor beta chain was identified during a study of blood T cell repertoires in COVID-19. At the level of the study: The cDNA or gDNA used as material had been derived from T cells, B-cell-depleted T cells, or PBMCs.

In the authors' methods: Nucleated cell number was recorded as an estimate derived from reference gene primer amplification. Data came from immunoSEQ multiplex PCR; TCRdb stores just in-frame clones and leaves some out. V and J calls and clone size are those listed in that table; D and trimming were worked out from the DNA. The table lists fewer than 250,000 clones, around 86% of them singletons. The CDR3 runs 17 residues. V was clipped by 5 bases and J by 6 bases; unmatched bases: 14. Germline V gene lookup returns CDR1 SGHTA and CDR2 FQGTGA. The origin of this receptor is a man aged 50 to 59 with COVID-19, enrolled during active disease. Input material: peripheral blood. The chain recombines TRBV7-3 with TRBJ2-3; 10 nucleotides align to TRBD1. The CDR3 DNA reads as TGTGCCAGCAGCCCAACAGGCCGGGACAGGGGTTTGGATACGCAGTATTTT. This translates into CASSPTGRDRGLDTQYF.